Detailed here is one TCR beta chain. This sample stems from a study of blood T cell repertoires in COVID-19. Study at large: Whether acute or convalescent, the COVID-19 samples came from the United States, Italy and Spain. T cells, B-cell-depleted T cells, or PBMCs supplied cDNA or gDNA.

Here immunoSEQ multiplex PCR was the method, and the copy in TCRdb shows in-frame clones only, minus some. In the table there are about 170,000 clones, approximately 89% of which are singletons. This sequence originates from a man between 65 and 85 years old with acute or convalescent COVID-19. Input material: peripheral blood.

CDR3 residues: CASSFPGRPHGYTF. CDR3 DNA sequence: TGTGCCAGCAGTTTCCCCGGCAGGCCCCATGGCTACACCTTC. The rearrangement joins TRBV28 to TRBJ1-2; no definite D call. CDR3 size: 14 residues. Trimming removed 3 bases at V and 6 bases at J, with 14 bases between. Germline V gives CDR1 MDHEN, CDR2 SYDVKM.